These T cell receptor beta chains were read from a single sample in a study of a mutant IDH1 vaccine in newly diagnosed glioma. Repertoires were generated with immunoSEQ multiplex PCR, while TCRdb's copy carries only in-frame clones and drops some. The sample contains about 55,000 clones, about 80% of which appear only once. Their target antigens are unknown. The source material was PBMCs, sampled from a glioma patient whose treatment included an IDH1 peptide vaccine. Receptors were obtained from a man in his forties with glioma. Each CDR3 is given with its conserved first and last residue. A D gene is named only where the DNA matches it firmly. Clone size, where shown, is once, few, many, or a class for clones that have expanded.

j_call v_call clone_size d_call cdr3_aa cdr3_nt
TRBJ2-5 TRBV29-1 . TRBD1 CSVRDRGKETQYF TGCAGCGTTCGGGACAGGGGGAAAGAGACCCAGTACTTC
TRBJ1-3 TRBV18 . . CASSPPGQSFGNTIYF TGTGCCAGCTCGCCTCCGGGACAATCCTTCGGAAACACCATATATTTT
TRBJ1-2 TRBV6-1 . . CASSAGLYGYTF TGTGCCAGCAGTGCCGGGCTCTATGGCTACACCTTC
TRBJ1-2 TRBV2 once . CASESAGKLSGYTF TGTGCCAGCGAGTCGGCAGGGAAACTTTCCGGCTACACCTTC
TRBJ1-4 TRBV5-4 . . CASSLGGARHEKLFF TGTGCCAGCAGCTTGGGGGGGGCAAGACATGAAAAACTGTTTTTT
TRBJ1-6 TRBV5-1 once TRBD1 CASSTGTGGERSPLHF TGCGCCAGCAGCACCGGGACAGGGGGCGAAAGATCACCCCTCCACTTT
TRBJ2-3 TRBV4-1 . TRBD1 CASSQGPTGLGDTQYF TGCGCCAGCAGCCAAGGGCCGACAGGGTTGGGAGATACGCAGTATTTT
TRBJ1-1 TRBV27 . . CASSLSPDSNTEAFF TGTGCCAGCAGTTTATCGCCAGACTCGAACACTGAAGCTTTCTTT
TRBJ1-6 TRBV4-1 . . CASSQDRGQGSPLHF TGCGCCAGCAGCCAAGATCGAGGGCAGGGGTCACCCCTCCACTTT
TRBJ1-3 TRBV9 . . CASSRGSSGNTIYF TGTGCCAGCAGCAGGGGGTCCTCTGGAAACACCATATATTTT
TRBJ2-5 TRBV18 . TRBD1 CASSSRTGDETQYF TGTGCCAGCTCATCCCGGACAGGGGATGAGACCCAGTACTTC
TRBJ2-7 TRBV4-1 . TRBD1 CASSQGTGTYEQYF TGCGCCAGCAGCCAGGGGACAGGGACCTACGAGCAGTACTTC
TRBJ2-3 TRBV28 few . CASSPGLPRAVF TGTGCCAGCAGTCCGGGACTCCCCCGGGCCGTTTTT
TRBJ2-7 TRBV14 . . CASSHPDKSYEQYF TGTGCCAGCAGCCACCCGGACAAATCCTACGAGCAGTACTTC
TRBJ2-3 TRBV29-1 . TRBD2 CSVVGLAEDTQYF TGCAGCGTCGTTGGACTAGCGGAAGATACGCAGTATTTT
TRBJ2-3 TRBV9 . . CASSVGRRSSTDTQYF TGTGCCAGCAGCGTAGGCAGACGTTCTAGCACAGATACGCAGTATTTT
TRBJ2-5 TRBV19 . TRBD2 CASSTPSGGKETQYF TGTGCCAGTAGTACTCCTAGCGGGGGCAAAGAGACCCAGTACTTC
TRBJ1-1 TRBV4-2 . TRBD1 CASSQRQGGDTEAFF TGTGCCAGCAGCCAAAGACAGGGCGGGGACACTGAAGCTTTCTTT
TRBJ1-5 TRBV5-1 . TRBD1 CASSPGTGGNQPQHF TGCGCCAGCAGTCCCGGGACAGGGGGCAATCAGCCCCAGCATTTT
TRBJ2-2 TRBV30 . TRBD1 CAWRGQGSGTGELFF TGTGCCTGGAGGGGACAGGGATCCGGGACCGGGGAGCTGTTTTTT
TRBJ2-7 TRBV5-4 . TRBD2 CASSSLAGGHYEQYF TGTGCCAGCAGCTCATTAGCGGGGGGGCATTACGAGCAGTACTTC
TRBJ2-3 TRBV6-4 . TRBD2 CASSDPGGADTQYF TGTGCCAGCAGTGACCCGGGGGGAGCAGATACGCAGTATTTT
TRBJ2-7 TRBV11-2 . . CASRPSGAAEQYF TGTGCCAGCAGGCCCTCGGGGGCGGCCGAGCAGTACTTC
TRBJ1-2 TRBV29-1 few . CSVPDRGADYGYTF TGCAGCGTCCCCGATAGGGGGGCGGACTATGGCTACACCTTC
TRBJ2-5 TRBV7-6 many TRBD2 CASSLAWSGGLETQYF TGTGCCAGCAGCTTAGCTTGGAGCGGGGGGTTGGAGACCCAGTACTTC
TRBJ1-1 TRBV11-2 . . CASSAKGQFGVTEAFF TGTGCCAGCAGCGCAAAAGGACAGTTTGGTGTGACTGAAGCTTTCTTT
TRBJ1-2 TRBV2 . . CASSEAPGAGYGYTF TGTGCCAGCAGTGAAGCCCCCGGGGCGGGCTATGGCTACACCTTC
TRBJ2-3 TRBV7-8 . . CASSFGGPDTQYF TGTGCCAGCAGCTTCGGGGGGCCAGATACGCAGTATTTT
TRBJ2-4 TRBV7-9 . . CASSLSPEDKNIQYF TGTGCCAGCAGCTTATCGCCAGAGGACAAAAACATTCAGTACTTC
TRBJ1-2 TRBV5-5 . . CASSPIESRPNYGYTF TGTGCCAGCAGCCCGATTGAGTCGAGACCGAACTATGGCTACACCTTC
TRBJ2-7 TRBV2 . . CAWRVSFSYEQYF TGTGCCTGGCGGGTGTCTTTCTCCTACGAGCAGTACTTC
TRBJ2-1 TRBV5-1 few . CASSLDGPYGNEQFF TGCGCCAGCAGCTTGGACGGACCTTACGGCAATGAGCAGTTCTTC
TRBJ1-5 TRBV6-5 . . CASRGHINQPQHF TGTGCCAGCCGAGGACATATTAATCAGCCCCAGCATTTT
TRBJ2-7 TRBV30 . . CAWSVHGGNEQYF TGTGCCTGGAGTGTACACGGGGGTAACGAGCAGTACTTC
TRBJ2-5 TRBV7-2 . TRBD2 CASSLVAGEQETQYF TGTGCCAGCAGCTTGGTAGCGGGGGAGCAAGAGACCCAGTACTTC
TRBJ1-2 TRBV5-6 . . CASRLIELANYGYTF TGTGCCAGCAGGTTAATTGAATTAGCTAACTATGGCTACACCTTC
TRBJ2-1 TRBV5-1 . TRBD2 CASSGWTSGGALNEQFF TGCGCCAGCAGCGGCTGGACTAGCGGGGGGGCCTTGAATGAGCAGTTCTTC
TRBJ2-5 TRBV27 few TRBD1 CASSSRQGELQETQYF TGTGCCAGCAGTTCAAGACAGGGAGAACTGCAAGAGACCCAGTACTTC
TRBJ1-1 TRBV7-8 . . CASSLGQARLEAFF TGTGCCAGCAGCTTAGGACAGGCAAGACTTGAAGCTTTCTTT
TRBJ1-3 TRBV19 once TRBD1 CASSTLSTGGKKGNTIYF TGTGCCAGTAGTACCCTCTCCACAGGGGGCAAGAAGGGAAACACCATATATTTT
TRBJ1-6 TRBV5-1 . . CASAESSSPLHF TGCGCCAGCGCCGAGTCGTCTTCACCCCTCCACTTT
TRBJ1-1 TRBV6-6 . . CASKEVTGQNTEAFF TGTGCCAGCAAGGAGGTGACAGGCCAGAACACTGAAGCTTTCTTT
TRBJ1-2 TRBV9 once . CASSLMTARGYTF TGTGCCAGCAGCCTTATGACAGCCCGAGGCTACACCTTC
TRBJ2-2 TRBV27 once TRBD2 CASSLASGGHTGELFF TGTGCCAGCAGTTTAGCTAGCGGGGGCCACACCGGGGAGCTGTTTTTT
TRBJ1-1 TRBV10-3 . . CAISVRLNTEAFF TGTGCCATCAGTGTGAGACTGAACACTGAAGCTTTCTTT
TRBJ1-3 TRBV5-1 few . CASQAGSGNTIYF TGCGCCAGCCAAGCAGGATCTGGAAACACCATATATTTT
TRBJ1-2 TRBV7-2 once TRBD1 CASSLGRTGYGYTF TGTGCCAGCAGTTTGGGGCGGACAGGGTACGGCTACACCTTC
TRBJ1-2 TRBV27 . . CASSLRQSHYGYTF TGTGCCAGCAGTTTAAGGCAGTCCCACTATGGCTACACCTTC
TRBJ2-7 TRBV23-1 . . CASSQSGPLGRNYEQYF TGCGCCAGCAGTCAATCGGGCCCTCTCGGACGGAACTACGAGCAGTACTTC
TRBJ2-2 TRBV6-5 . . CASSHGGGELFF TGTGCCAGCAGCCACGGGGGCGGGGAGCTGTTTTTT
TRBJ1-2 TRBV27 . TRBD1 CASSLRQGAGGYTF TGTGCCAGCAGTTTACGTCAGGGGGCAGGAGGCTACACCTTC
TRBJ1-2 TRBV7-9 few . CASSPMRGYYGYTF TGTGCCAGCAGCCCCATGCGGGGCTACTATGGCTACACCTTC
TRBJ2-1 TRBV10-3 . . CAIKGRSYNEQFF TGTGCCATCAAAGGGAGATCCTACAATGAGCAGTTCTTC
TRBJ2-7 TRBV7-6 few . CASSLAGQGGEQYF TGTGCCAGCAGCTTAGCGGGTCAGGGTGGCGAGCAGTACTTC
TRBJ2-5 TRBV6-1 . . CASSVMIGVETQYF TGTGCCAGCAGTGTCATGATCGGGGTAGAGACCCAGTACTTC
TRBJ2-7 TRBV5-1 . . CASSLEGTLSYEQYF TGCGCCAGCAGCTTGGAGGGGACACTCTCCTACGAGCAGTACTTC